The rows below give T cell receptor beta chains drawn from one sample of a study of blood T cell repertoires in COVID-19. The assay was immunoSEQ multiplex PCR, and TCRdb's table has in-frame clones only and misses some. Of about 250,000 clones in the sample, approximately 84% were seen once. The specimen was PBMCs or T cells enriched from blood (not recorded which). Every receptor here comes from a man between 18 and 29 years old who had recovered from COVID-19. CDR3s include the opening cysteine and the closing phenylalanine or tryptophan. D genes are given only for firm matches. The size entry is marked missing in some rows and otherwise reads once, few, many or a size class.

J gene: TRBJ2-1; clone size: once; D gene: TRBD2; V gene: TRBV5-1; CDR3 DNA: TGCGCCAGCAGCACGGGACTAGCGGGCATCTACAATGAGCAGTTCTTC; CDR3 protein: CASSTGLAGIYNEQFF
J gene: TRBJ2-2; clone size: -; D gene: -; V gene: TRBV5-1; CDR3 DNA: TGCGCCAGCAGCTCACGAGAGACCGGGGAGCTGTTTTTT; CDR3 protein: CASSSRETGELFF
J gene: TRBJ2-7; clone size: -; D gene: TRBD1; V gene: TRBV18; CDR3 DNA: TGTGCCAGCTCACCGGACAGGGGGGCGTCCTACGAGCAGTACTTC; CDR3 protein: CASSPDRGASYEQYF
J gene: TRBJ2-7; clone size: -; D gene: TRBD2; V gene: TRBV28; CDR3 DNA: TGTGCCAGCAGTTTAAGCGGGACTAGCGGGAGCTACGAGCAGTACTTC; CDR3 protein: CASSLSGTSGSYEQYF
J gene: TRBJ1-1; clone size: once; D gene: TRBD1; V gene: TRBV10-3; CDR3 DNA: TGTGCCATCAGTGACTACAGGGGGCGTACTGAAGCTTTCTTT; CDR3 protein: CAISDYRGRTEAFF
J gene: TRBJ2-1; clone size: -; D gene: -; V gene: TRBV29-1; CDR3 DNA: TGCAGCGTTGTGGCGGACAATGAGCAGTTCTTC; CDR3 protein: CSVVADNEQFF
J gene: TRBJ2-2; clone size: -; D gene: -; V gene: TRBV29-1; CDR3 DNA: TGCAGCGTTTCCGCCGGGGAGCTGTTTTTT; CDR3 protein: CSVSAGELFF
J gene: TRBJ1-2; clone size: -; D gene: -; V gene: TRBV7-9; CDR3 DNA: TGTGCCAGCAGCTTATCCCGTCCCCCGGGTGGCTACACCTTC; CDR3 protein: CASSLSRPPGGYTF
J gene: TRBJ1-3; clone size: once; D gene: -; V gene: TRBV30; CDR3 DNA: TGTGCCTGGAGTGTTCGGAGACGGACAGCCCTCGTCCCCTCTGGAAACACCATATATTTT; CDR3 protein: CAWSVRRRTALVPSGNTIYF
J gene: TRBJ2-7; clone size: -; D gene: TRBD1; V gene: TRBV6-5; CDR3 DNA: TGTGCCAGCAGTTCGGGGACAGCCCTTTCCTACGAGCAGTACTTC; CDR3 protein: CASSSGTALSYEQYF
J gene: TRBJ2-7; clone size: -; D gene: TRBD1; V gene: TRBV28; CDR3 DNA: TGTGCCAGCAGTCGCGGACAGGGGCCCTACGAGCAGTACTTC; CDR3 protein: CASSRGQGPYEQYF
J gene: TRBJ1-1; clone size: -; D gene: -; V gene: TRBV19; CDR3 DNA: TGTGCCAGTAGTATAAGAGGTATGAACACTGAAGCTTTCTTT; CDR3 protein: CASSIRGMNTEAFF
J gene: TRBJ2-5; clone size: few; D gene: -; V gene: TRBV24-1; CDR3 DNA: TGTGCCACCAGTGATACAGGGTTCCTGGAGACCCAGTACTTC; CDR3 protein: CATSDTGFLETQYF
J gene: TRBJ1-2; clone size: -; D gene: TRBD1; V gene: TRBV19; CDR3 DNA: TGTGCCGGGGGAAGACAGGGAAACTATGGCTACACCTTC; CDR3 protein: CAGGRQGNYGYTF
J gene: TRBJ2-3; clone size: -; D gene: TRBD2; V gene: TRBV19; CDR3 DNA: TGTGCCAGTAGTGTAGCGGGGGGATTACGGGATACGCAGTATTTT; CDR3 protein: CASSVAGGLRDTQYF